This T cell receptor (beta chain) was observed in a study of blood T cell repertoires in COVID-19. Study summary: The samples span acute and convalescent COVID-19 from the United States, Italy and Spain.

Germline V gene data show CDR1 as MNHNY and CDR2 as SVGAGI (reference sequence). J gave up 4 bases and V 2 bases, and 2 bases lay outside the gene matches. This CDR3 is 15 amino acids long. In the authors' methods: Amplification with reference gene primers provided the estimates of nucleated cell counts. The protocol was immunoSEQ multiplex PCR, while the TCRdb copy is restricted to in-frame clones and leaves out a portion. Clone size and the V and J calls come from that table; the DNA yielded D and trimming. The repertoire holds 300,000 or so clones, with around 90% as singletons. Sequencing input: peripheral blood. The source of this sequence is a man between 65 and 85 years old with acute or convalescent COVID-19. This chain joins TRBV6-6 and TRBJ2-3, with TRBD2 identical over 11 bases. For the CDR3, the DNA is TGTGCCAGCAGTTACCTTAGCGGGGGGGCAGATACGCAGTATTTT. This gives the protein CASSYLSGGADTQYF.